The entry that follows covers one T cell receptor beta chain sequence. What it binds is not known. With random hexamers, roughly 0.5 to 1 ug RNA was reverse transcribed. TCRdb called the immunoSEQ multiplex PCR reads again in MiXCR, with one record for every CDR3 protein. The sample shows 70,000 to 100,000 distinct CDR3 sequences, 80% to 95% of them seen only once. This sample is part of a study of CD8 T cells in Susac syndrome. Study-wide results and caveats: The study admitted that it had a relatively small number of individuals in its TCR sequencing and HLA analysis.

This TCR came from a human donor in good health. The sample taken for sequencing was CD8+ T cells from PBMCs.

As DNA, the CDR3 is TGTGCCAGCAGTCGTACAGGTGGCGAGTACGAGCAGTACTTC. Encoded protein: CASSRTGGEYEQYF. V and J are TRBV6-4 and TRBJ2-7, with a weak D call TRBD1 (5 bases). The germline CDR1 and CDR2 sequences are MRHNA and SNTAGT. The CDR3 spans 14 residues. Trimming stripped 5 bases from V and 4 bases from J, with 15 bases between.